Listed below are T cell receptor beta chains from one sample, sequenced in a study of CXCR3-negative and CXCR3-positive naive CD8 T cells. TCRdb re-called the 5' RACE reads, yielding one record per CDR3 amino acid sequence without DNA. In total, the table holds around 6,900 distinct CDR3 sequences. Sequenced sample: naive CXCR3+ CD8+ T cells from blood. The receptors originated from a human donor in good health. Some clones in this sample may be carry-over from other donors' samples. CDR3s include the opening cysteine and the closing phenylalanine or tryptophan. Clone size is stated in some rows and not others, as once, few, many or a class when expanded.

CDR3 | V | length | size | J
CSVTTGFGANVLTF | TRBV29-1 | 14 | - | TRBJ2-6
CSARAGDGYTF | TRBV20-1 | 11 | medium-sized | TRBJ1-2
CASRSDMIPSPLHF | TRBV21-1 | 14 | medium-sized | TRBJ1-6
CASSLITEAFF | TRBV27 | 11 | - | TRBJ1-1
CASSSEGTIDSPLHF | TRBV11-2 | 15 | medium-sized | TRBJ1-6
CASSETGGYYNEQFF | TRBV2 | 15 | - | TRBJ2-1
CSVDRDRDWHEQFF | TRBV29-1 | 14 | - | TRBJ2-1
CASSAGQDLTIYEQYF | TRBV23-1 | 16 | - | TRBJ2-7
CASSQTGGDEQYF | TRBV28 | 13 | - | TRBJ2-7
CASSLDNQPQHF | TRBV12-3/TRBV12-4 | 12 | - | TRBJ1-5
CSARGSNNEKLFF | TRBV20-1 | 13 | - | TRBJ1-4
CASHLAGGDLTDTQYF | TRBV2 | 16 | - | TRBJ2-3
CASSHALLEVGETQYF | TRBV7-9 | 16 | - | TRBJ2-5
CASSSGGLGEKLFF | TRBV6-6 | 14 | - | TRBJ1-4
CASSLVRTAYNSPLHF | TRBV7-8 | 16 | medium-sized | TRBJ1-6
CASSPKDRENTEAFF | TRBV11-3 | 15 | medium-sized | TRBJ1-1
CASSQEWGTYDDTQYF | TRBV4-1 | 16 | - | TRBJ2-3
CASTRGGSSYEQYF | TRBV6-5 | 14 | medium-sized | TRBJ2-7
CASSESPGPNTEAFF | TRBV10-2 | 15 | medium-sized | TRBJ1-1
CASSFLGMGQPQHF | TRBV27 | 14 | medium-sized | TRBJ1-5
CSATKVLTSGSYEQYF | TRBV20-1 | 16 | medium-sized | TRBJ2-7
CSVVAEYSGYGYTF | TRBV29-1 | 14 | - | TRBJ1-2
CASRDRSYEQYF | TRBV27 | 12 | medium-sized | TRBJ2-7
CASRAIAGLAGEQFF | TRBV7-8 | 15 | - | TRBJ2-1
CASTPGQVQNIQYF | TRBV19 | 14 | - | TRBJ2-4
CASSWSKGNSPLHF | TRBV11-2 | 14 | - | TRBJ1-6
CSVEEVNRGGTQYF | TRBV29-1 | 14 | medium-sized | TRBJ2-5
CASSPIGDNEKLFF | TRBV7-6 | 14 | - | TRBJ1-4
CASSLSSGSSYNEQFF | TRBV27 | 16 | medium-sized | TRBJ2-1
CASSLGTPAYEQYF | TRBV3-1 | 14 | - | TRBJ2-7
CASSLMGMNTEAFF | TRBV27 | 14 | - | TRBJ1-1
CASSSTDTQYF | TRBV5-6 | 11 | medium-sized | TRBJ2-3
CASSDNRGSFLYEQYF | TRBV7-9 | 16 | medium-sized | TRBJ2-7
CASSKGQGNSPLHF | TRBV27 | 14 | medium-sized | TRBJ1-6
CSVEDLTAGGTYNEQFF | TRBV29-1 | 17 | medium-sized | TRBJ2-1
CASDGASYEQYF | TRBV6-1 | 12 | medium-sized | TRBJ2-7
CASSPFPGTTDTQYF | TRBV7-3 | 15 | - | TRBJ2-3
CASTKTAQETQYF | TRBV12-3/TRBV12-4 | 13 | - | TRBJ2-5
CASSLATGVYNEQFF | TRBV5-1 | 15 | medium-sized | TRBJ2-1
CASSIDLDNGRSHF | TRBV19 | 14 | - | TRBJ1-5
CAISESYSGNEQFF | TRBV10-3 | 14 | medium-sized | TRBJ2-1
CASSQNPVSGVRGEQFF | TRBV4-3 | 17 | - | TRBJ2-1
CASDTGTGPVEQYF | TRBV28 | 14 | - | TRBJ2-7
CSIRITGSAFF | TRBV29-1 | 11 | medium-sized | TRBJ1-1
CASSLGEGRQMNTEAFF | TRBV5-1 | 17 | medium-sized | TRBJ1-1
CSVATASYNEQFF | TRBV29-1 | 13 | - | TRBJ2-1
CASRPPTMNTEAFF | TRBV12-3/TRBV12-4 | 14 | - | TRBJ1-1
CASRTSGRDNEQFF | TRBV5-1 | 14 | - | TRBJ2-1
CASNQLAGVADTQYF | TRBV6-2/TRBV6-3 | 15 | - | TRBJ2-3
CASSLDGSPYEQYF | TRBV5-1 | 14 | medium-sized | TRBJ2-7
CASSHQGGETQYF | TRBV6-5 | 13 | - | TRBJ2-5
CASSLEREGSNEQFF | TRBV5-6 | 15 | medium-sized | TRBJ2-1
CASGPNREAFF | TRBV5-4 | 11 | medium-sized | TRBJ1-1
CASSLGTSGSYNEQFF | TRBV5-1 | 16 | medium-sized | TRBJ2-1
CATSSRGGRSYEQYF | TRBV15 | 15 | - | TRBJ2-7